The clone carrying this T cell receptor beta chain was seen at least ten times. Its cognate antigen is unknown. This specimen comes from a study of T cell clonality in common variable immunodeficiency. Produced via immunoSEQ multiplex PCR; TCRdb's table is partial and in-frame only. The sample shows tens of thousands of clones, none of them appearing just once. Overall study results and limits: Fewer TCRbeta clones were shared among CVID subjects than controls. Authors noted CVID clonality's cause needs subpopulation repertoire sequencing.

Sequences were obtained from peripheral blood mononuclear cells. This clonotype was sampled from a person aged 18 to 75 in good health.

The CDR3 bases that were read are TGTGCCAGCAGCCCCCCCAGGGGGAATCAGCCC. It yields the protein CASSPPRGNQP. The entire CDR3 reads CASSPPRGNQPQHF. The rearrangement links TRBV5-4 to TRBJ1-5; TRBD1 aligns across 7 bases. The observed sequence ends 3 residues before the CDR3 terminus, with the missing tail filled in from the germline J gene. The V gene end was trimmed by 4 bases and the J gene end by 4 bases; junction bases not matched to a gene: 5. The CDR3 length is 14 residues. The germline V gene has CDR1 SGHNT and CDR2 YYREEE (reference sequence).